This TCR beta chain was captured in a study of blood T cell repertoires in COVID-19. Study-level background: Researchers got acute and convalescent COVID-19 samples from the United States, Italy and Spain. T cells, B-cell-depleted T cells, or PBMCs provided the cDNA or gDNA that served as material.

There are a few counts of this clone. The CDR3 is 14 amino acids. Germline V gives CDR1 MNHNS, CDR2 SASEGT. The ends were cut back, 1 base at V and 2 bases at J, with 8 bases in the middle. Study processing details: Cell counts per sample came from amplifying reference gene primers. The assay was immunoSEQ multiplex PCR, and TCRdb's table has in-frame clones only and misses some. V and J calls plus clone size are reproduced from that table; the DNA served to infer D and trimming. The table records about 440,000 clones, roughly 91% of them present only once. Sequences were obtained from peripheral blood. The chain couples TRBV6-1 to TRBJ1-2; D call uncertain. The sequence was obtained from a woman younger than 45 with acute or convalescent COVID-19. The CDR3 is CASSEGSRNYGYTF. In nucleotides, the CDR3 is TGTGCCAGCAGTGAAGGGTCCAGGAACTATGGCTACACCTTC.